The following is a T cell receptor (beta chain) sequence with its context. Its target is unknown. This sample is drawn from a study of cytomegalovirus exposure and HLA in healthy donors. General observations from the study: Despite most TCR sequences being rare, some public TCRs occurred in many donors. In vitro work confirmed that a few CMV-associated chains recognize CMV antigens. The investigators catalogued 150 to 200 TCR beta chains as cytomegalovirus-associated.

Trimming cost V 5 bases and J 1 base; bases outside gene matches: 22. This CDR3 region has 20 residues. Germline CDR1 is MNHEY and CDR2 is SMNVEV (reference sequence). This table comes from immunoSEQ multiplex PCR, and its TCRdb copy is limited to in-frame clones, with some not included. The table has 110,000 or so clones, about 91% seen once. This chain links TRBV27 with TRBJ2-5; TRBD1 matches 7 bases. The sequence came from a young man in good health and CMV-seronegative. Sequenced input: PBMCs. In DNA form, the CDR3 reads TGTGCCAGCAGTCCGAAGAAAATGACAGGGTTCTTTGTATCCCAAGAGACCCAGTACTTC. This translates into CASSPKKMTGFFVSQETQYF.